This T cell receptor (beta chain) stems from a study of graft-versus-host responses after intestinal transplantation. Study-level information: All recipients got anti-thymocyte globulin induction, then tacrolimus and steroids for about 3 years. Whole-study results and caveats: Association was observed between peak circulating GvH clone levels and early post-transplant HvG declines.

Trimming pared 3 bases from V and 0 bases from J, leaving 9 bases between. From germline, CDR1 is SGHNT and CDR2 YENEEA. CDR3 length equals 14 residues. The protocol was immunoSEQ multiplex PCR, while the TCRdb copy is restricted to in-frame clones and leaves out a portion. Of 25,000 to 35,000 clones listed, approximately 93% are singletons. About this clone itself: The antigen remains unidentified.

This TCR derives from a human patient who received an intestinal transplant, so some T cells may come from the graft donor. The chain joins TRBV11-3 to TRBJ2-7; D might be TRBD1 (6 bases). The source was PBMCs, collected 66 days after intestinal transplant. The CDR3 spells CASSLLTGSYEQYF. In nucleotides, the CDR3 is TGTGCCAGCAGCTTGTTGACAGGCTCCTACGAGCAGTACTTC.